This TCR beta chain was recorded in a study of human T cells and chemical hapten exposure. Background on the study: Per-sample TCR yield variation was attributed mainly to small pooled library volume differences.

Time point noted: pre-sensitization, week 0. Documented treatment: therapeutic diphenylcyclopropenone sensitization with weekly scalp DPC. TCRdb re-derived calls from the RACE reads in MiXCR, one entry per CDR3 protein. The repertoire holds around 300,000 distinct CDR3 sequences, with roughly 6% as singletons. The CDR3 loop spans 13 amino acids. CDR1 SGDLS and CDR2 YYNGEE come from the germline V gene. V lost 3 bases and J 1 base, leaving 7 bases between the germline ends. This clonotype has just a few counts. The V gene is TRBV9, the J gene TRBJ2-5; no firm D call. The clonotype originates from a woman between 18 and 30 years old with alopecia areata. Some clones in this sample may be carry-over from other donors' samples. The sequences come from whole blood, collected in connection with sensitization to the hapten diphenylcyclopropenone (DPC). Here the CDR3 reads CASSETVQETQYF. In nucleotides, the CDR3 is TGTGCCAGCAGCGAGACGGTCCAAGAGACCCAGTACTTC.